These 5 T cell receptor beta chains came from one sample sequenced in a study of T-cell memory formation after mild COVID-19. TCRdb reprocessed the 5' RACE reads with MiXCR, giving one entry per CDR3 protein. The data hold nearly 200,000 distinct CDR3 sequences, with 15% to 20% observed a single time. Sequencing was carried out using PBMCs or a T cell subset sorted from them (not recorded which). The receptors originated from an adult woman who had mild COVID-19 (a few samples of this study predate the infection). Cell type and time point are not known.

This clonotype was counted a few times. The chain recombines TRBV20-1 with TRBJ1-1, with 8 bases identical to TRBD1. CDR3 size: 14 residues. The germline V gene has CDR1 DFQATT and CDR2 SNEGSKA (reference sequence). The junction had 7 bases not matched to a gene; V was cut back by 5 bases and J by 2 bases. This chain's CDR3 is CSAAAGGSNTEAFF. The CDR3 region has the DNA TGCAGTGCTGCGGCAGGGGGCTCTAACACTGAAGCTTTCTTT.

This clonotype was recorded at least ten times. This rearrangement joins TRBV12-3 or TRBV12-4 to TRBJ2-1, with 11 bases matching TRBD2. The CDR3 consists of 16 residues. V lost 5 bases and J lost 3; bases outside the gene matches: 6. CDR3 loop: CASSAWTSGRYNEQFF. The DNA for the CDR3 is TGTGCCAGCAGTGCCTGGACTAGCGGGCGCTACAATGAGCAGTTCTTC.

This clonotype was observed many times. V is TRBV7-6 and J is TRBJ2-5; tentatively, D is TRBD1 or TRBD2 (5 bases each). Germline V gives CDR1 SGHVS, CDR2 FNYEAQ. This CDR3 is 16 amino acids long. V was shortened by 3 bases and J by 2 bases, with 16 bases between the two germline ends. The CDR3 region has the DNA TGTGCCAGCAGCTTTGATCCGGGACCTAAGCAAGAGACCCAGTACTTC. It specifies CASSFDPGPKQETQYF.

This clonotype has just a few counts. The chain couples TRBV3-1 to TRBJ2-7, with 7 positions matching TRBD1. The CDR3 loop spans 16 amino acids. The trim removed 4 bases at V and 7 bases at J, leaving 16 bases unmatched. The germline V gene has CDR1 LGHDT and CDR2 YNNKEL (reference sequence). The CDR3 loop reads CASSPIKTGHYVEQYF. The CDR3 region has the DNA TGTGCCAGCAGCCCGATCAAGACAGGGCACTACGTGGAGCAGTACTTC.

The chain carries TRBV10-3 and TRBJ2-3; D may be TRBD2 (6 bases). Germline V gene sequence: CDR1 ENHRY, CDR2 SYGVKD. Trimming left V 11 bases short and J 6 bases short, with 15 bases between. This CDR3 contains 12 residues. This CDR3 is CAAKGGLDTQYF. CDR3 DNA sequence: TGTGCCGCCAAGGGAGGTCTCGATACGCAGTATTTT.